The clone carrying this TCR beta chain appeared a few times. TCRdb processed the RT-PCR reads anew with MiXCR; each CDR3 protein has one entry. This table holds about 200,000 distinct CDR3 sequences, around two fifths found once. The CDR3 covers 12 residues. Trimming took off 2 bases at V and 3 bases at J, with 7 bases between the two ends. CDR1 GTSNPN and CDR2 SVGIG come from the germline V gene (reference sequence). This sample was taken from a study of patients and donors after allogeneic stem cell transplantation. This receptor was identified in a human donor who was either an allogeneic HSCT recipient or a stem cell or donor lymphocyte infusion donor (not recorded which). It is not recorded whose cells these are; they may come from a transplant donor. The sample was blood, either unsorted or a sorted T cell fraction (not recorded which). The genes are TRBV30 and TRBJ1-2; D is uncertain. For the CDR3, the DNA is TGTGCCTGGAGTCAAAGCGACTATGGCTACACCTTC. This codes for CAWSQSDYGYTF.